What follows are 23 T cell receptor beta chains derived from one specimen sequenced in a study of response to subunit inactivated influenza vaccine. TCRdb re-derived calls from the RT-PCR reads in MiXCR, one entry per CDR3 protein. This table has around 790,000 distinct CDR3 sequences, approximately 22% appearing once. The sample here was PBMCs from blood, taken 5 days after vaccination. The receptors here all came from a man aged 45 to 65 who received an inactivated influenza vaccine.

There are a few counts of this clonotype. The chain employs TRBV20-1 and TRBJ1-5, with D unclear. Per the germline V gene, CDR1 is DFQATT and CDR2 is SNEGSKA (reference sequence). The germline V and J ends were trimmed by 1 base and 9 bases, with 22 bases remaining between them. The CDR3 extends over 16 amino acids. The CDR3: CSARVKPAQNSWPQHF. The CDR3 bases are TGCAGTGCTAGAGTTAAGCCGGCTCAAAACAGTTGGCCCCAGCATTTT.

This clonotype turned up a few times. The V call is TRBV4-3, the J call TRBJ2-7; TRBD2 aligns across 12 bases. The junction had 10 bases not matched to a gene; V was cut back by 1 base and J by 9 bases. The CDR3 totals 16 residues. Germline V gives CDR1 LGHNA, CDR2 YSLEER. This chain's CDR3 is CASSQGLAGDPGGQYF. CDR3 coding DNA: TGCGCCAGCAGCCAAGGACTAGCGGGAGACCCCGGTGGGCAGTACTTC.

This rearrangement joins TRBV18 to TRBJ1-1, with 10 bases identical to TRBD1. CDR3 length: 14 residues. Per the germline V gene, CDR1 is KGHSH and CDR2 is LQKENI. The ends lost 6 bases at V and 5 bases at J; junction bases unmatched: 6. CDR3 residues: CASSRGQGKTEAFF. The CDR3 coding sequence is TGTGCCAGCTCCCGGGGACAGGGGAAGACTGAAGCTTTCTTT. Combining the CDR3 with reference TRBV18 and TRBJ1-1 gives the whole variable domain NAGVMQNPRHLVRRRGQEARLRCSPMKGHSHVYWYRQLPEEGLKFMVYLQKENIIDESGMPKERFSAEFPKEGPSILRIQQVVRGDSAAYFCASSRGQGKTEAFFGQGTRLTVV.

This clonotype was picked up one time. V gene TRBV10-2 combines with J gene TRBJ2-5, with 8 bases identical to TRBD1. V dropped 8 bases and J dropped 2; count of bases not matched to a gene: 7. The CDR3 is made up of 14 amino acids. CDR1 WSHSY and CDR2 SAAADI come from the germline V gene. The CDR3 coding sequence is TGCGCCAGCGAGGACAGGGACAGTCAAGAGACCCAGTACTTC. As protein: CASEDRDSQETQYF.

This clonotype was seen repeatedly, ten times or more. This sequence joins TRBV20-1 and TRBJ2-7, with TRBD2 matching 14 bases. The V gene's germline CDR1 is DFQATT and CDR2 SNEGSKA (reference sequence). The CDR3 has 15 residues. J lost 2 bases, V lost 3 bases, and 3 bases had no gene match. CDR3 in DNA: TGCAGTGCTAGTGGACTAGCGGGAGGAACCTACGAGCAGTACTTC. Protein sequence: CSASGLAGGTYEQYF.

The chain uses TRBV6-1 and TRBJ1-5; maybe TRBD1 (5 bases). There are 14 residues in the CDR3. Germline loops: CDR1 MNHNS, CDR2 SASEGT. Trimming took off 7 bases at V and 3 bases at J, with 13 bases between the two ends. The CDR3 DNA reads as TGTGCCAGCATGGCGGGGACTTCCAATCAGCCCCAGCATTTT. It is translated as CASMAGTSNQPQHF.

This clonotype has more than one count but fewer than ten. This sequence joins TRBV12-3 or TRBV12-4 and TRBJ1-1, with unresolved D. Trimming shortened V by 6 bases and J by 4 bases, and 12 bases separated the two germline ends. CDR3 length equals 13 residues. The CDR3 reads CASRKDLATEAFF. CDR3 nucleotides: TGTGCCAGCAGGAAGGACCTTGCCACTGAAGCTTTCTTT.

This clonotype was seen only a few times. The chain is built from TRBV5-1 and TRBJ2-7; TRBD2 aligns across 10 bases. Germline V gene lookup returns CDR1 SGHRS and CDR2 YFSETQ. The J segment lost 5 bases and the V segment lost 2 bases, leaving 4 bases of the junction unmatched. The CDR3 length is 14 residues. CDR3: CASSLGTSANEQYF. The CDR3 nucleotides read TGCGCCAGCAGCTTAGGGACTAGCGCAAACGAGCAGTACTTC.

This clonotype was recorded a few times. The J gene is TRBJ2-7, the V gene TRBV20-1, with TRBD1 matching 7 bases. The CDR3 length is 13 residues. Germline CDR1 reads DFQATT; CDR2 reads SNEGSKA (reference sequence). V lost 5 bases and J lost 2; bases outside the gene matches: 6. Here the CDR3 reads CSAFSGTAYEQYF. CDR3 in DNA: TGCAGTGCTTTCTCCGGGACAGCCTACGAGCAGTACTTC.

The rearrangement joins TRBV7-9 to TRBJ2-3; possibly TRBD1 for D (6 bases). Trimming pared 3 bases from V and 2 bases from J, leaving 12 bases between. This CDR3 has 15 residues. Per the germline V gene, CDR1 is SEHNR and CDR2 is FQNEAQ (reference sequence). CDR3 coding DNA: TGTGCCAGCAGCTTGACAGGCGCTCTCACAGATACGCAGTATTTT. Amino acid sequence: CASSLTGALTDTQYF.

The chain has TRBV18 and TRBJ2-3; 8 nucleotides agree with TRBD2. Germline lookup yields CDR1 KGHSH and CDR2 LQKENI. The CDR3 extends over 16 amino acids. V lost 4 bases, J lost 5 bases, and 11 bases stayed unmatched. CDR3 residues: CASSRSSGRTGDTQYF. The CDR3, as DNA: TGTGCCAGCTCACGGTCGAGCGGGAGAACTGGAGATACGCAGTATTTT.

The chain is built from TRBV7-2 and TRBJ2-7; a possible D gene is TRBD1 (5 bases). With 3 bases removed from V and 4 bases from J, the gap between germline ends came to 13 bases. Germline V lookup: CDR1 SGHTA, CDR2 FQGNSA. This CDR3 has 14 amino acids. The CDR3 reads CASSFFWGEYEQYF. The CDR3 bases are TGTGCCAGCAGCTTTTTCTGGGGCGAGTACGAGCAGTACTTC. Full variable domain (remainder filled in from reference TRBV7-2 and TRBJ2-7): GAGVSQSPSNKVTEKGKDVELRCDPISGHTALYWYRQSLGQGLEFLIYFQGNSAPDKSGLPSDRFSAERTGGSVSTLTIQRTQQEDSAVYLCASSFFWGEYEQYFGPGTRLTVT.

This clonotype was found a few times. The rearrangement links TRBV7-8 to TRBJ2-7; the D is unclear. Germline V gene data show CDR1 as SGHVS and CDR2 as FQNEAQ. This CDR3 region has 14 residues. The V gene lost 9 bases and the J gene lost 3 bases, with 18 bases spanning the gap. The CDR3 region is CASKKLGASYEQYF. CDR3 DNA: TGTGCCAGTAAAAAATTAGGTGCCAGCTACGAGCAGTACTTC.

This clonotype was seen many times. A junction end diverges from the germline sequence, so it may reflect a read error. The chain links TRBV7-9 to TRBJ2-2, with D perhaps matching TRBD2 (6 bases). The CDR3 consists of 16 residues. In germline, CDR1 is SEHNR, CDR2 FQNEAQ (reference sequence). The chain's CDR3 is CASSLAGGTNTGELFF. The CDR3 bases are TGCGCCAGCAGCTTGGCCGGCGGGACGAACACCGGGGAGCTGTTTTTT.

The gene calls are TRBV7-9 and TRBJ2-1; 9 bases are a match to TRBD2. The CDR3 covers 15 residues. The trim removed 3 bases at V and 5 bases at J, leaving 5 bases unmatched. CDR1 is SEHNR, CDR2 FQNEAQ, per germline (reference sequence). The CDR3 spells CASSFISGGNNEQFF. Written as DNA, the CDR3 is TGTGCCAGCAGCTTTATTAGCGGGGGAAACAATGAGCAGTTCTTC.

CDR3 nucleotides: TGTGCCAGCAGCCCCGGACAGTTGAACACTGAAGCTTTCTTT. Translating gives CASSPGQLNTEAFF. The genes are TRBV27 and TRBJ1-1, with a possible D match to TRBD1 (6 bases). Trimming took 6 bases from V and 0 from J, leaving 11 bases between them. Germline V CDR1 and CDR2: MNHEY, SMNVEV (reference sequence). CDR3 length: 14 amino acids.

A few counts support this clonotype. V usage is TRBV20-1 and J usage is TRBJ2-2; D is unresolved. Germline lookup yields CDR1 DFQATT and CDR2 SNEGSKA (reference sequence). The CDR3 consists of 12 residues. Trimming left V 3 bases short and J 6 bases short, with 8 bases between. CDR3 bases: TGCAGTGCTAGGGTCGAGGCCGGGGAGCTGTTTTTT. This gives the protein CSARVEAGELFF.

The chain has TRBV19 and TRBJ2-1; TRBD2 matches at 8 bases. CDR1 and CDR2 (germline): LNHDA, SQIVND (reference sequence). V gave up 4 bases and J gave up 7 bases; unmatched junction bases: 18. The CDR3 sequence is 18 residues long. In DNA form, the CDR3 reads TGTGCCAGTAGTAAAACGTCGGGTCTAGCGGGTATACGGAATGAGCAGTTCTTC. This sequence encodes CASSKTSGLAGIRNEQFF.

J is TRBJ2-3 and V is TRBV7-2, with D tentatively TRBD1 (5 bases). Germline V CDR1 and CDR2: SGHTA, FQGNSA. This CDR3 is 15 amino acids long. V was trimmed by 5 bases and J by 2 bases, leaving 14 bases between them. CDR3 in DNA: TGTGCCAGCAGCCCCCAAACAGGATACACAGATACGCAGTATTTT. Translated, it gives CASSPQTGYTDTQYF.

There are a few counts of this clonotype. The CDR3 loop reads CASSLGLSQETQYF. The CDR3 nucleotides are TGTGCCAGCAGTTTAGGGCTGAGCCAAGAGACCCAGTACTTC. The J gene is TRBJ2-5, the V gene TRBV12-3 or TRBV12-4, with unresolved D. This CDR3 comprises 14 residues. V dropped 1 base and J dropped 1 base, with 7 bases sitting between them.

This chain connects TRBV12-3 or TRBV12-4 to TRBJ2-5, with D maybe TRBD2 (6 bases). Trimming left V 4 bases short and J 1 base short, with 10 bases between. The CDR3 is 14 residues long. CDR3 DNA: TGTGCCAGCAGTTCCCGGGACTTCCAAGAGACCCAGTACTTC. Translation gives CASSSRDFQETQYF.

In its sample, this clonotype was seen a few times. The V and J genes are TRBV11-1 and TRBJ2-1; maybe TRBD1 (7 bases). Trimming removed 3 bases at V and 7 bases at J, with 13 bases between. This CDR3 region has 14 residues. CDR1 is SGHAT and CDR2 is FQDESV in the germline V gene (reference sequence). Here the CDR3 reads CASSFAGQTNEQFF. The DNA of the CDR3 is TGTGCCAGCAGCTTCGCGGGACAGACGAATGAGCAGTTCTTC.

This clonotype was seen repeatedly, ten times or more. The chain employs TRBV7-3 and TRBJ2-3; D is ambiguous. V shed 2 bases and J shed 6 bases, with 21 bases lying between them. Germline CDR1 is SGHTA and CDR2 is FQGTGA. This CDR3 has 17 residues. CDR3 protein: CASSLDGGPPGMDTQYF. The CDR3 nucleotides are TGTGCCAGCAGCTTAGACGGCGGTCCCCCTGGGATGGATACGCAGTATTTT.